The present T cell receptor beta chain was sequenced within a study of OX40 agonist ivuxolimab in advanced cancers. Looking at the study overall: An anti-OX40 (CD134) antibody with agonistic activity, ivuxolimab, was administered to patients. Six ivuxolimab dose levels, 0.01 to 10 mg/kg, were given intravenously every 2 weeks. Therapy given before enrollment (anti-PD-1, anti-PD-L1 or anti-CTLA-4) was allowed, and around 40% had some. Study-wide findings and caveats: Several nonresponders also turned out to have low normalized T-cell clonal expansion.

Produced via immunoSEQ multiplex PCR; TCRdb's table is partial and in-frame only. The sample includes roughly 80,000 clones, about 85% of them seen just once. Concerning this clone: What it recognizes is unknown.

The germline gives CDR1 SGHRS, CDR2 YFSETQ. There are 13 residues in the CDR3. V shed 4 bases, J shed 6 bases, and the junction held 5 bases outside the gene matches. The V gene is TRBV5-1, the J gene TRBJ2-7; 9 bases line up with TRBD1. This clonotype originated in an adult with an advanced solid tumor such as melanoma, head and neck, liver or kidney cancer. The input for sequencing was CD4+ or CD8+ T cells sorted from blood, taken in a trial of the OX40 agonist ivuxolimab. The chain's CDR3 is CASSPGQGPEQYF. The CDR3 bases are TGCGCCAGCAGCCCGGGACAGGGCCCCGAGCAGTACTTC.